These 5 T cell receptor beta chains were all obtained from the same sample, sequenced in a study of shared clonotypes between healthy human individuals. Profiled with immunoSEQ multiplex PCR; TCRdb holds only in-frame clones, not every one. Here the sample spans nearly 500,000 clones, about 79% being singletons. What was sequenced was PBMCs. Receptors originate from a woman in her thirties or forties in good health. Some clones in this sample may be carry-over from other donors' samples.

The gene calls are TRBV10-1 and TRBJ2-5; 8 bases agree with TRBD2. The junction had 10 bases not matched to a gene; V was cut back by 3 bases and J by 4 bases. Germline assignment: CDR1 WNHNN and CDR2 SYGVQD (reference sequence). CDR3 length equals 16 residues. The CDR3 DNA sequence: TGCGCCAGCAGTGATTCGGGAAGCGGGAGAAGAGAGACCCAGTACTTC. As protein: CASSDSGSGRRETQYF.

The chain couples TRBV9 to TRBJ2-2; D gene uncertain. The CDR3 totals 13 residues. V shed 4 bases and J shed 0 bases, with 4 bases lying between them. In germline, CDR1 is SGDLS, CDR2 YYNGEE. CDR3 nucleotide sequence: TGTGCCAGCAGCACAGCGAACACCGGGGAGCTGTTTTTT. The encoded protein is CASSTANTGELFF.

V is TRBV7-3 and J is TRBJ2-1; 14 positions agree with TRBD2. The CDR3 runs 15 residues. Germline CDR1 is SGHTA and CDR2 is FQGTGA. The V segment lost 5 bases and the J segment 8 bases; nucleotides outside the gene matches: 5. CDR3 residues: CASSGGLAGADEQFF. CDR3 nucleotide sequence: TGTGCCAGCAGCGGGGGACTAGCGGGAGCGGATGAGCAGTTCTTC. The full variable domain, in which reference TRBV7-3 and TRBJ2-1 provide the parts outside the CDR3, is GAGVSQTPSNKVTEKGKYVELRCDPISGHTALYWYRQSLGQGPEFLIYFQGTGAADDSGLPNDRFFAVRPEGSVSTLKIQRTERGDSAVYLCASSGGLAGADEQFFGPGTRLTVL.

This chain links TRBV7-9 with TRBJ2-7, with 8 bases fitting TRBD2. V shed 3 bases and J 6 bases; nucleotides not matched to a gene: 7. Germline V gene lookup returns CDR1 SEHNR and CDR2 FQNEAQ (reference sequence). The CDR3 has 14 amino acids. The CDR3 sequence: CASSFGTSSSEQYF. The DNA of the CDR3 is TGTGCCAGCAGCTTTGGGACTAGTTCTTCCGAGCAGTACTTC.

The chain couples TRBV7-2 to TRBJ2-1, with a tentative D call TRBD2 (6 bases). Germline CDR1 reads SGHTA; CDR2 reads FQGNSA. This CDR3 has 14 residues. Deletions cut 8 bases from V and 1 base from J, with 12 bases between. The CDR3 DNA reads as TGTGCCAGCGCGGGAACCCCTTCCTACAATGAGCAGTTCTTC. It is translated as CASAGTPSYNEQFF.